The sequence of this T cell receptor (beta chain) was determined in a study of cytomegalovirus exposure and HLA in healthy donors. Study-wide findings and caveats: The study flagged about 160 TCR beta chains as cytomegalovirus-associated.

The PCR used 60 Vbeta and 13 Jbeta primers. Measured with immunoSEQ multiplex PCR; TCRdb has only the in-frame clones, and not every one. Its clone listing holds 150,000 to 200,000 clones. The V gene's germline CDR1 is MRHNA and CDR2 SNTAGT. The CDR3 has 15 amino acids. J gave up 5 bases and V 6 bases, and 8 bases lay outside the gene matches. Of note for this clone: Antigen unknown.

V gene TRBV6-4 combines with J gene TRBJ2-5; 11 positions match TRBD1. The clonotype comes from a man aged 25-45 years in good health and CMV-seronegative. Material: PBMCs. CDR3 amino acids: CASSPGTGGSETQYF. CDR3 DNA: TGTGCCAGCAGCCCCGGGACAGGGGGATCGGAGACCCAGTACTTC.